This TCR beta chain was captured in a study of blood T cell repertoires in COVID-19. For the study at large: There were acute and convalescent COVID-19 samples, and they came from the United States, Italy and Spain. PBMCs, B-cell-depleted T cells, or T cells provided the cDNA or gDNA that made up the material.

Enrolled through a virtual design, the participants were between roughly 18 and 95 years of age and came from fewer than 30 US areas. The sample holds one count of this clone. The authors' processing: Estimation of nucleated cell counts relied on the amplification of reference gene primers. Produced via immunoSEQ multiplex PCR; TCRdb's table is partial and in-frame only. V, J and clone size reflect that table, while D and trimming were determined from the DNA. The sample carries 200,000 or so clones, nearly 90% recorded once. CDR3 length: 17 residues. Germline V CDR1 and CDR2: SGDLS, YYNGEE. The junction had 10 bases not matched to a gene; V was cut back by 2 bases and J by 2 bases.

This clonotype was obtained from a woman aged 40 to 55 with acute COVID-19. Sequences were obtained from PBMCs or T cells enriched from blood (not recorded which). This rearrangement joins TRBV9 to TRBJ1-3; 7 bases agree with TRBD1. The CDR3 is CASSVSFQGQPGNTIYF. The CDR3 bases are TGTGCCAGCAGCGTTAGTTTTCAGGGACAGCCTGGAAACACCATATATTTT.